This T cell receptor beta chain was captured by sequencing in a study of PD-L1 blockade in urothelial cancer (dated by TCRdb to about 2017). For the wider study: Every patient began therapy in 2014 and was given atezolizumab 1,200 mg intravenously every 3 weeks. About 90% of the roughly 29 patients were males with bladder-origin urothelial cancer, and 18 of 29 reported a prior smoking history. An ECOG performance status of 0 or 1 was recorded for the patients, and 0 to 3 prior chemotherapy regimens had been received by the patients. Blood samples were analyzed at 3 weeks after treatment start (second dose) and at 6 weeks after treatment start. Blood samples gave median yields of around 140,000 T cells and tens of thousands of unique TCRs, along with a median clonality of 0.080. Somatic, immune and clinical correlates of response to PD-L1 blockade with atezolizumab in urothelial cancer were the focus of an exploratory multi-omic analysis. Pretreatment tumor samples, along with matched peripheral blood collected serially before and after atezolizumab treatment, underwent TCR sequencing. Durable clinical benefit was defined as progression-free survival longer than 6 months, and TCR features were also tested against progression-free and overall survival. In the same patients who had TCR sequencing, pretreatment tumors also underwent whole exome sequencing and RNA sequencing. Durable clinical benefit was achieved by nine patients but not by the remaining 20. Pretreatment blood TCR-seq was available for fewer than 30 patients, at least one posttreatment blood collection was obtained for approximately 24 patients, and tumor TCR-seq was available for approximately 24 patients. On the study overall, not on this receptor specifically: Small sample size (n of about 30) and many exploratory analyses mean the results are intended to be hypothesis-generating. Improved progression-free and overall survival was associated with having pretreatment peripheral blood TCR clonality below the median. Among patients with durable benefit, tumor-associated TCR clones showed greater expansion in peripheral blood 3 weeks after treatment started (n ≈ 20, p = 0.022).

V sheds 0 bases and J sheds 9 bases, leaving 11 bases between their ends. The CDR3 sequence holds 13 residues, the cysteine and phenylalanine included. Left in the record is the CDR3 DNA by itself, 39 bases read in frame from the first base. CDR1 KGHSH and CDR2 LQKENI were looked up in the germline V gene. To estimate absolute template abundance from read counts, synthetic TCR analog templates were spiked into each PCR. The immunoSEQ assay used bias-controlled V and J gene primers to amplify TCRbeta CDR3 regions from genomic DNA. Sequencing of rearranged TCRbeta segments was performed at approximately 20X coverage. Turning to the authors' computational methods: Clustering was used to correct sequencing errors, and CDR3s were annotated against IMGT to assign V, D and J genes. Downstream analyses used only productive TCRbeta rearrangements, leaving out any out-of-frame or stop-codon sequences. Clonality was computed as one minus Shannon entropy normalized by the log of the number of unique productive sequences. Clones differing between time points or between blood and tumor were identified using Fisher's exact test with Benjamini-Hochberg correction, with an adjusted p below 0.01 applied as the threshold. Imported from immuneACCESS, the table was reduced by TCRdb to in-frame sequences with V and J called. These copies leave out some clones; in studies compared against another copy, an unresolved V gene accounts for under half, and the cause of the remainder is not known. V and J calls and clone size are copied from that table; D and trimming were computed from the DNA. The sample table contains about 84,000 clones; only one count was recorded for 90% of them. Of the sample, around a tenth is held by the ten largest clones.

As regards this clone: Its target antigen remains unknown. One base away there is no much larger clone; base qualities are not given.

A cohort of approximately 31 patients with locally advanced or metastatic urothelial carcinoma, treated at Memorial Sloan Kettering on a trial protocol, was included. Peripheral blood mononuclear cells were collected pretreatment and during treatment, with between 1 and 8 total time points per patient. The Qiagen DNeasy Blood extraction kit was used to purify genomic DNA from total PBMCs and tumor samples. PBMCs were collected pretreatment and during treatment and were isolated and stored as previously described. The receptor was derived from a man aged 60 to 69 with urothelial cancer. The chain is made from TRBV18 and TRBJ2-5; TRBD1 might be the D gene, on 6 matching bases. The source material was PBMCs, sampled around atezolizumab (anti-PD-L1) treatment. This receptor has the CDR3 CASSPPSRGAQYF. The DNA is TGTGCCAGCTCACCACCCTCCAGGGGTGCCCAGTACTTC.